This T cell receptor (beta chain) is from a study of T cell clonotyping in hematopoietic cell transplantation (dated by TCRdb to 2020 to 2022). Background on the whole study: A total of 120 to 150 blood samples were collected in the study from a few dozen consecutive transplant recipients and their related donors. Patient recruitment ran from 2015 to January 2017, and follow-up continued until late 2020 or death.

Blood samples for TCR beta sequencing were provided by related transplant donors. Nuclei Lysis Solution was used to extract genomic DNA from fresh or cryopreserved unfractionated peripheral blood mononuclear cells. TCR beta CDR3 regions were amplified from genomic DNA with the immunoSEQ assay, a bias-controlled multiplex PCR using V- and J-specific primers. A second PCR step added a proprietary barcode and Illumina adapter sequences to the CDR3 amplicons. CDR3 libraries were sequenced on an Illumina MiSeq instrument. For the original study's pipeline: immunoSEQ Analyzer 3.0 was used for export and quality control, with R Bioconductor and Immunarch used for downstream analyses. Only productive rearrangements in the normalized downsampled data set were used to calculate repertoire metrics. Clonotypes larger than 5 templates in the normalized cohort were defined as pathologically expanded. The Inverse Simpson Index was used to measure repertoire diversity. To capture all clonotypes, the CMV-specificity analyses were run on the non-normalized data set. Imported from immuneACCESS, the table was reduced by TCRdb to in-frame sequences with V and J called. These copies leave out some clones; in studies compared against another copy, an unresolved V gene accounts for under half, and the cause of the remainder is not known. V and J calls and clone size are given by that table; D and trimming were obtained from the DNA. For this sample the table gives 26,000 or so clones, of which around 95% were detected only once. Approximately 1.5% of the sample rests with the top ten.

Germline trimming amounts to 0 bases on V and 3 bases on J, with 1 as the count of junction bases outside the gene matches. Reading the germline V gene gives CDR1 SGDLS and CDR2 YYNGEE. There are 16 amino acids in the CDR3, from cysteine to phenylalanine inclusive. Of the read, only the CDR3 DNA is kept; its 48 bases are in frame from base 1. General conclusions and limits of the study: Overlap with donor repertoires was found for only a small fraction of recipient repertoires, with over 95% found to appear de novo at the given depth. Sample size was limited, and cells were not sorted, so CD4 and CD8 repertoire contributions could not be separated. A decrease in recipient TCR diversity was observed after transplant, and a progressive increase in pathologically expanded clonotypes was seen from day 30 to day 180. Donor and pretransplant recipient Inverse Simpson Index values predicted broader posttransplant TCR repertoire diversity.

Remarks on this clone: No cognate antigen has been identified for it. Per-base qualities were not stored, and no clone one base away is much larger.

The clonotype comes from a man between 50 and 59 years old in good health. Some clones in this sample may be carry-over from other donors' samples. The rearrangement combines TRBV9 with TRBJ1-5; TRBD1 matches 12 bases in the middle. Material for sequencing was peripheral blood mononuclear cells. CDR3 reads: CASSVGDRGPNQPQHF. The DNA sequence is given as TGTGCCAGCAGCGTAGGGGACAGGGGGCCCAATCAGCCCCAGCATTTT.